This is a list of T cell receptor beta chains from one sample in a study of radiation and T cells in renal cell carcinoma. Profiled with immunoSEQ multiplex PCR; TCRdb holds only in-frame clones, not every one. The sample lists roughly 23,000 clones, 47% occurring once. This specimen was tumor tissue, taken from a patient whose treatment included radiotherapy and nephrectomy. All receptors derive from a woman aged 45 to 65 with renal cell carcinoma. The CDR3 runs from the conserved cysteine through the conserved F or W. D genes are given only for firm matches. Clone size, where shown, is once, few, many, or a class for clones that have expanded.

TRBJ2-7 NA NA TRBV6-5 CASSYRQDRYEQYF TGTGCCAGCAGTTACCGGCAGGACCGTTACGAGCAGTACTTC
TRBJ2-7 few NA TRBV12-5 CASGLGYRAEQYF TGTGCTAGTGGTTTGGGCTACAGGGCCGAGCAGTACTTC
TRBJ1-2 few NA TRBV19 CASMVRDGKGYTF TGTGCCAGTATGGTCCGGGACGGCAAGGGCTACACCTTC
TRBJ2-1 NA TRBD1 TRBV5-6 CASSLGQGSYNEQFF TGTGCCAGCAGCCTTGGACAGGGGAGTTACAATGAGCAGTTCTTC
TRBJ1-1 large NA TRBV4-2 CASSQGRLKWGTEAFF TGTGCCAGCAGCCAGGGGAGACTGAAATGGGGCACTGAAGCTTTCTTT
TRBJ2-2 few NA TRBV5-4 CASSFGSNTGELFF TGTGCCAGCAGCTTCGGGTCGAACACCGGGGAGCTGTTTTTT
TRBJ2-7 many TRBD1 TRBV5-1 CASSPDRGGTYEQYF TGCGCCAGCAGCCCGGACAGGGGAGGGACCTACGAGCAGTACTTC
TRBJ1-4 NA NA TRBV9 CASSAGQQANEKLFF TGTGCCAGCAGCGCGGGACAACAGGCTAATGAAAAACTGTTTTTT
TRBJ1-6 few TRBD1 TRBV11-1 CASSDDTRQGAYNSPLHF TGTGCCAGCAGCGACGATACCAGACAGGGGGCTTATAATTCACCCCTCCACTTT
TRBJ2-7 NA NA TRBV7-9 CASSYGTGEQYF TGTGCCAGCAGCTATGGGACTGGGGAGCAGTACTTC
TRBJ1-5 NA NA TRBV19 CASSIEIRGGQPQHF TGTGCCAGTAGTATAGAGATAAGGGGAGGTCAGCCCCAGCATTTT
TRBJ1-2 few TRBD1 TRBV4-3 CASSQDRVEFVYGYTF TGCGCCAGCAGCCAGGACAGGGTGGAGTTCGTATATGGCTACACCTTC
TRBJ1-1 NA NA TRBV18 CASSSRAGQNTEAFF TGTGCCAGCTCATCTCGGGCAGGACAGAACACTGAAGCTTTCTTT
TRBJ2-1 NA NA TRBV5-1 CASSLGFSGYNEQFF TGCGCCAGCAGCCTCGGATTTTCAGGGTACAATGAGCAGTTCTTC
TRBJ2-7 NA TRBD2 TRBV7-2 CASSQAGGLYEQYF TGTGCCAGCAGCCAAGCGGGGGGGTTGTACGAGCAGTACTTC
TRBJ2-1 NA NA TRBV7-2 CASRPVGYNEQFF TGTGCCAGCAGACCCGTGGGGTACAATGAGCAGTTCTTC
TRBJ1-4 few NA TRBV9 CASSVGVGGYEKLFF TGTGCCAGCAGCGTAGGGGTCGGGGGCTACGAAAAACTGTTTTTT
TRBJ2-1 NA TRBD2 TRBV29-1 CSVDTASGVYEQFF TGCAGCGTTGATACGGCTAGCGGGGTTTATGAGCAGTTCTTC
TRBJ2-7 NA NA TRBV29-1 CSVVDSINYEQYF TGCAGCGTTGTTGACAGCATTAACTACGAGCAGTACTTC
TRBJ2-7 NA NA TRBV6-6 CASIRTGSYEQYF TGTGCCAGCATCCGGACGGGGTCCTACGAGCAGTACTTC
TRBJ2-7 few TRBD1 TRBV7-7 CASSLAATGGYEQYF TGTGCTAGCAGCTTAGCGGCGACAGGGGGCTACGAGCAGTACTTC
TRBJ1-2 NA TRBD1 TRBV10-3 CAISGTRDRGLVGYTF TGTGCCATCAGTGGTACCCGGGACAGGGGGCTTGTAGGCTACACCTTC
TRBJ2-5 medium-sized TRBD2 TRBV9 CASSVDSRGGRETQYF TGTGCCAGCAGCGTAGACTCGCGGGGGGGCCGGGAGACCCAGTACTTC
TRBJ2-3 once NA TRBV6-5 CASSYGGADTQYF TGTGCCAGCAGTTATGGAGGAGCAGATACGCAGTATTTT
TRBJ1-6 few NA TRBV30 CACRVPGNSPLHF TGTGCCTGCCGCGTGCCCGGGAATTCACCCCTCCACTTT
TRBJ2-3 NA NA TRBV5-1 CASSQDRGRGTDTQYF TGCGCCAGCAGCCAAGATCGTGGCAGGGGCACAGATACGCAGTATTTT
TRBJ2-2 few NA TRBV29-1 CSVEGQGGTGELFF TGCAGCGTTGAGGGGCAGGGCGGCACCGGGGAGCTGTTTTTT
TRBJ1-1 medium-sized NA TRBV11-2 CASSLGGMNTEAFF TGTGCCAGCAGCTTAGGGGGGATGAACACTGAAGCTTTCTTT
TRBJ1-4 NA NA TRBV9 CASSPYRLAEKLFF TGTGCCAGCAGCCCATACCGGTTGGCTGAAAAACTGTTTTTT
TRBJ1-5 NA NA TRBV4-1 CASSQAAGLSNQPQHF TGCGCCAGCAGCCAAGCGGCTGGGTTGAGCAATCAGCCCCAGCATTTT
TRBJ2-1 few TRBD2 TRBV6-5 CASRGGNEQFF TGTGCCAGCAGGGGGGGGAATGAGCAGTTCTTC
TRBJ2-1 NA NA TRBV7-2 CASSPRASVYNEQFF TGTGCCAGCAGCCCGCGGGCCTCAGTTTACAATGAGCAGTTCTTC
TRBJ1-4 once NA TRBV9 CASSPHPATNEKLFF TGTGCCAGCAGCCCTCATCCGGCAACTAATGAAAAACTGTTTTTT
TRBJ1-1 NA NA TRBV6-5 CASSYLGGELNTEAFF TGTGCCAGCAGTTACTTGGGGGGCGAATTGAACACTGAAGCTTTCTTT
TRBJ1-1 NA NA TRBV14 CASSQAMNTEAFF TGTGCCAGCAGCCAGGCAATGAACACTGAAGCTTTCTTT
TRBJ2-7 NA NA TRBV18 CASSRGDWKQYF TGTGCCAGCTCAAGAGGGGATTGGAAGCAGTACTTC
TRBJ1-6 NA TRBD1 TRBV9 CASSVGTGGNNSPLHF TGTGCCAGCAGCGTAGGGACAGGGGGCAATAATTCACCCCTCCACTTT
TRBJ2-7 medium-sized NA TRBV20-1 CSAMGSREQYF TGCAGTGCTATGGGCAGCCGAGAGCAGTACTTC
TRBJ2-1 NA TRBD2 TRBV29-1 CSVPGGGLRNEQFF TGCAGCGTCCCCGGGGGGGGTCTTCGCAATGAGCAGTTCTTC
TRBJ2-1 NA TRBD2 TRBV18 CASSQTSGYYNEQFF TGTGCCAGCTCCCAAACTAGCGGATACTACAATGAGCAGTTCTTC
TRBJ2-7 NA NA TRBV6-1 CASSVLGTAGYEQYF TGTGCCAGCAGTGTCCTTGGGACAGCGGGCTACGAGCAGTACTTC
TRBJ2-2 NA NA TRBV5-1 CASSLEGGGTGELFF TGCGCCAGCAGCTTGGAAGGGGGAGGAACCGGGGAGCTGTTTTTT
TRBJ2-7 NA NA TRBV6-5 CALGRGQTYEQYF TGTGCCCTTGGAAGGGGACAAACTTACGAGCAGTACTTC
TRBJ1-1 many NA TRBV7-3 CASSLFQGSTEAFF TGTGCCAGCAGCTTATTCCAGGGAAGCACTGAAGCTTTCTTT
TRBJ2-5 NA NA TRBV5-6 CASSLPGAEETQYF TGTGCCAGCAGCTTGCCGGGGGCGGAAGAGACCCAGTACTTC
TRBJ2-1 NA TRBD2 TRBV10-3 CAINKLAGGYNEQFF TGTGCCATCAATAAACTAGCGGGGGGCTACAATGAGCAGTTCTTC
TRBJ1-1 few TRBD1 TRBV2 CASSSQGAGTEAFF TGTGCCAGCAGCTCACAGGGGGCAGGGACTGAAGCTTTCTTT
TRBJ2-5 few TRBD1 TRBV11-2 CASSFGTGALQETQYF TGTGCCAGCAGCTTTGGGACAGGGGCCTTACAAGAGACCCAGTACTTC
TRBJ2-3 NA NA TRBV7-2 CASRGGSDTQYF TGTGCCAGCAGGGGGGGATCAGATACGCAGTATTTT
TRBJ1-2 NA TRBD1 TRBV5-1 CASSPNLDRYNYGYTF TGCGCCAGCAGCCCGAACCTGGACAGGTATAACTATGGCTACACCTTC
TRBJ2-5 NA NA TRBV13 CASSSRDNYLPETQYF TGTGCCAGCAGCTCCCGGGACAATTATTTACCAGAGACCCAGTACTTC
TRBJ2-5 once NA TRBV7-9 CASSLGGAQYF TGTGCCAGCAGCTTGGGGGGTGCCCAGTACTTC
TRBJ2-7 NA TRBD1 TRBV15 CATSRDRGQGADEQYF TGTGCCACCAGCAGAGATCGGGGACAGGGGGCTGACGAGCAGTACTTC
TRBJ1-4 NA NA TRBV27 CASSLGDEKLFF TGTGCCAGCAGTCTAGGAGATGAAAAACTGTTTTTT
TRBJ2-5 NA TRBD1 TRBV7-2 CASSDRARETQYF TGTGCCAGCAGCGACAGGGCTAGAGAGACCCAGTACTTC
TRBJ1-1 NA NA TRBV6-4 CASSDPPGEAFF TGTGCCAGCAGTGACCCGCCTGGTGAAGCTTTCTTT
TRBJ1-4 NA TRBD1 TRBV6-6 CASSKQGANEKLFF TGTGCCAGCAGTAAACAGGGGGCGAATGAAAAACTGTTTTTT
TRBJ1-1 NA NA TRBV2 CASSYLRTKNTEAFF TGTGCCAGCAGTTATCTCAGAACTAAGAACACTGAAGCTTTCTTT
TRBJ2-5 NA NA TRBV13 CASSLAGTQETQYF TGTGCCAGCAGCCTCGCTGGGACGCAAGAGACCCAGTACTTC